This T cell receptor (beta chain) was identified during a study of tumor-infiltrating lymphocytes in glioblastoma multiforme. Broader study findings: TCR plus mutation findings rest on a single glioblastoma patient. Functional subtype sorting of these T cells was not performed.

About this clonotype: Its antigen is undetermined.

TCRB libraries came from RNA via three nested multiplex PCR rounds. Input was 0.5 ug total RNA, reverse-transcribed with a C-beta primer. Unique molecular identifiers were not described for the libraries. TCRdb re-called the multiplex PCR reads through MiXCR, storing one row per CDR3 protein. The table records around 8,800 distinct CDR3 sequences, 74% of them present only once. Germline V gene lookup returns CDR1 WSHSY and CDR2 SAAADI. The CDR3 totals 13 residues. V was pared by 8 bases and J by 2 bases, with 4 bases of the junction left unmatched. The specimen sequenced was brain tumor tissue. The chain carries TRBV10-2 and TRBJ2-3; 7 nucleotides line up with TRBD2. This TCR was sampled from a male donor with glioblastoma. CDR3 amino acids: CASGRDYTDTQYF. The CDR3 DNA reads TGCGCCAGCGGTCGGGACTACACAGATACGCAGTATTTT.